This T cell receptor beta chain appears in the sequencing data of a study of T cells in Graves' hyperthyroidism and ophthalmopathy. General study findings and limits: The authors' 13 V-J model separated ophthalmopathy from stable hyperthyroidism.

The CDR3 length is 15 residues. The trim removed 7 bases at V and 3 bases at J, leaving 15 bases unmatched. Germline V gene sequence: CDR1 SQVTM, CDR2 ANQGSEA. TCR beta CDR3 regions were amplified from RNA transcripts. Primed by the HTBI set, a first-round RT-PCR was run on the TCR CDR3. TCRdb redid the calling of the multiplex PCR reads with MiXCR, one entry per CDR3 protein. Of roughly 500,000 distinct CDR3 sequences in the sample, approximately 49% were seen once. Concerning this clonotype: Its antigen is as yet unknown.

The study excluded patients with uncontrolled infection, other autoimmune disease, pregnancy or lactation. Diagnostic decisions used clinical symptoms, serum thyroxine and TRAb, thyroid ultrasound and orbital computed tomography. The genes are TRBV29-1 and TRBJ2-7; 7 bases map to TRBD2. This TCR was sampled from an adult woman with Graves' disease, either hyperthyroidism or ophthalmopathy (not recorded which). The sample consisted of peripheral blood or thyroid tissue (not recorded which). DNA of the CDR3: TGCAGCGGGGGGAAAGCGGGGAGGGAGTTCTACGAGCAGTACTTC. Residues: CSGGKAGREFYEQYF.